These 3 T cell receptor beta chains were sequenced from one sample in a study of T cells in localized non-small cell lung cancer. Here immunoSEQ multiplex PCR was the method, and the copy in TCRdb shows in-frame clones only, minus some. The data contain 130,000 or so clones, around 92% of them singletons. Material: peripheral blood, obtained before any cancer treatment. The source of these receptors is a female donor of 60 years or more with stage I lung adenocarcinoma.

Only one count was recorded for this clone. The chain employs TRBV18 and TRBJ2-4; D possibly uses TRBD1 or TRBD2 (5 bases each). Trimming pared 3 bases from V and 14 bases from J, leaving 11 bases between. This CDR3 is built from 11 residues. The germline CDR1 and CDR2 sequences are KGHSH and LQKENI. The CDR3 reads CASSPGTSKYF. CDR3 sequence (DNA): TGTGCCAGCTCACCCGGGACCTCCAAGTACTTC. The variable domain in full, with the rest retrieved from reference TRBV18 and TRBJ2-4, is NAGVMQNPRHLVRRRGQEARLRCSPMKGHSHVYWYRQLPEEGLKFMVYLQKENIIDESGMPKERFSAEFPKEGPSILRIQQVVRGDSAAYFCASSPGTSKYFGAGTRLSVL.

The chain employs TRBV6-5 and TRBJ1-5; possibly TRBD1 for D (5 bases). The CDR3 consists of 15 residues. Between the trimmed V and J ends, which lost 8 bases and 0 bases, there was a span of 14 bases. Germline V lookup: CDR1 MNHEY, CDR2 SVGAGI. CDR3 sequence reads: CASSRAPYSNQPQHF. The CDR3 bases are TGTGCCAGCTCCAGGGCACCCTATAGCAATCAGCCCCAGCATTTT.

V usage is TRBV5-6 and J usage is TRBJ2-2; TRBD2 might be the D (6 bases). The CDR3 is made up of 13 amino acids. The germline V gene has CDR1 SGHDT and CDR2 YYEEEE. The V end was cut by 0 bases, the J end by 9 bases, with 9 bases between. CDR3 in DNA: TGTGCCAGCAGCTTGGTCGGGGGTCGGGAGCTGTTTTTT. This translates into CASSLVGGRELFF.